The clone carrying this TCR beta chain was seen only a few times. Its antigen is undetermined. These data belong to a study of blood T cells in healthy people across ages. Germline CDR1 reads MDHEN; CDR2 reads SYDVKM. The CDR3 sequence is 15 residues long. V lost 5 bases to trimming and J lost 3 bases; unmatched junction nucleotides: 10. Total RNA was isolated from each sample in quantities of at least 5 micrograms. The second PCR ran roughly 6 to 11 cycles with a sample-barcoded 5' primer and J-beta primers. TCRdb reanalysed the 5' RACE reads using MiXCR and keeps one entry per CDR3 protein. The table shows approximately 760,000 distinct CDR3 sequences, with roughly 25% occurring only once. Findings of the study overall: Shifts in expanded clonotypes may have been confounded by donor CMV status, which was unknown.

In addition, the sample was reused for a study of T cells of mothers and their children. That publication notes: The sample comes from nine or ten healthy Caucasian donors: mothers and children. Thymic selection molds TCR recombination output in much the same way for related pairs as for unrelated pairs.

Sequencing was done on a sample of blood. The gene calls are TRBV28 and TRBJ2-7; 7 nucleotides agree with TRBD1. This clonotype was sampled from a boy aged 10-17 years in good health. The CDR3 DNA reads TGTGCCAGCAGTCCCCCGACAGGGATTATCTACGAGCAGTACTTC. As protein: CASSPPTGIIYEQYF.